This entry concerns a single T cell receptor beta chain. Per the original methods: Estimation of nucleated cell counts relied on the amplification of reference gene primers. Using immunoSEQ multiplex PCR, the repertoire was profiled, and TCRdb retains in-frame clones only, with some absent. For V, J and clone size, that table is used; D and trimming come from the DNA. The table has about 46,000 clones, roughly nine tenths seen once. The sample originates from a study of blood T cell repertoires in COVID-19. Study in general: Acute-phase and convalescent COVID-19 samples originated in the United States, Italy and Spain. Sources were T cells, B-cell-depleted T cells, or PBMCs; the material itself was cDNA or gDNA.

From germline, CDR1 is SGHVS and CDR2 FNYEAQ. Trimming at V came to 4 bases and at J to 7 bases, leaving 13 bases not matched to a gene. CDR3 size: 15 residues. The chain employs TRBV7-6 and TRBJ2-7; 7 bases match TRBD1. This clonotype was sampled from a man between 65 and 79 years old with active COVID-19. Sequencing was done on a sample of peripheral blood. The CDR3 here is CASSSTGVPSEEQYF. In DNA, the CDR3 is TGTGCCAGCAGCTCCACAGGGGTTCCCTCTGAAGAGCAGTACTTC.